This TCR beta chain was observed in a study of blood T cell repertoires in COVID-19. Study-wide background: Samples taken during acute and convalescent COVID-19 were collected in the United States, Italy and Spain. PBMCs, B-cell-depleted T cells, or T cells were the source of the cDNA or gDNA that made up the material.

The germline gives CDR1 SGHDN, CDR2 FVKESK. The CDR3 covers 16 residues. V dropped 1 base and J dropped 11 bases, with 21 bases sitting between them. Assay: immunoSEQ multiplex PCR; the TCRdb copy retains only in-frame clones and omits some. The repertoire includes about 160,000 clones, around 81% of them detected once, and over 10% sits in the top ten. The sequenced material came from peripheral blood. This clonotype originated in a man in his 70s who had recovered from COVID-19. The chain recombines TRBV14 with TRBJ2-1, with D tentatively TRBD2 (7 bases). For the CDR3, the DNA is TGTGCCAGCAGCCAAGGCCGGGCGGGGGCGGCGGGAAAGCAGTTCTTC. Amino acids: CASSQGRAGAAGKQFF.